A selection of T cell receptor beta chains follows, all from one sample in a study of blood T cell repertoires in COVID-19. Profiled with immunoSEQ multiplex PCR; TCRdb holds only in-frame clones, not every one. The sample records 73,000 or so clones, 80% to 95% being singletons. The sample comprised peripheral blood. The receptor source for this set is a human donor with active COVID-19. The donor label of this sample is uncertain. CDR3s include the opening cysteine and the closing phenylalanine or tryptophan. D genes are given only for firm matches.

CDR3: CASSQYIETYNSPLHF
V: TRBV4-1
D: .
J: TRBJ1-6

CDR3: CASSQVWDRREMTGELFF
V: TRBV3-1/TRBV3-2
D: TRBD2
J: TRBJ2-2

CDR3: CASSVGGRGSYNEQFF
V: TRBV9
D: .
J: TRBJ2-1

CDR3: CASSPPDRSQPQHF
V: TRBV28
D: .
J: TRBJ1-5

CDR3: CASSLSDGTDTQYF
V: TRBV7-9
D: .
J: TRBJ2-3

CDR3: CASSLEGGIDSPLHF
V: TRBV11-1
D: .
J: TRBJ1-6

CDR3: CASIERRGREQYF
V: TRBV25-1
D: .
J: TRBJ2-7

CDR3: CASSRLDSYEQYF
V: TRBV27
D: .
J: TRBJ2-7

CDR3: CASSPRTSGRAAEQYF
V: TRBV5-6
D: TRBD2
J: TRBJ2-7

CDR3: CASSLRGSGNTIYF
V: TRBV5-4
D: .
J: TRBJ1-3

CDR3: CASSYSRGIQQYF
V: TRBV6-2/TRBV6-3
D: .
J: TRBJ2-7

CDR3: CASSSITGGAYEQYF
V: TRBV28
D: TRBD1
J: TRBJ2-7

CDR3: CASSRTGGNQPQHF
V: TRBV5-4
D: TRBD1
J: TRBJ1-5

CDR3: CASSMTSGLLGEQFF
V: TRBV19
D: TRBD2
J: TRBJ2-1

CDR3: CASGAGAPGDYGYTF
V: TRBV5-8
D: .
J: TRBJ1-2

CDR3: CASSLQGTGANVLTF
V: TRBV5-1
D: .
J: TRBJ2-6

CDR3: CASSLGQASEQYF
V: TRBV7-3
D: TRBD1
J: TRBJ2-7

CDR3: CASSKGLAATGELFF
V: TRBV6-5
D: TRBD2
J: TRBJ2-2

CDR3: CASSLGFSGSYEQYF
V: TRBV7-6
D: TRBD2
J: TRBJ2-7

CDR3: CASSSLLTGENTEAFF
V: TRBV28
D: TRBD1
J: TRBJ1-1

CDR3: CASSPLGGNTDTQYF
V: TRBV28
D: TRBD2
J: TRBJ2-3

CDR3: CASSSQDRAREQYF
V: TRBV18
D: TRBD1
J: TRBJ2-7

CDR3: CASKRATEAFF
V: TRBV6-5
D: .
J: TRBJ1-1

CDR3: CASSRAGANYGYTF
V: TRBV6-5
D: .
J: TRBJ1-2

CDR3: CATSRNQGNEKLFF
V: TRBV15
D: .
J: TRBJ1-4

CDR3: CASSSPLAGDNEQYF
V: TRBV7-9
D: TRBD2
J: TRBJ2-7

CDR3: CSGRRGPGNTIYF
V: TRBV29-1
D: TRBD1
J: TRBJ1-3

CDR3: CASSLDGRAAYEQYF
V: TRBV11-2
D: TRBD2
J: TRBJ2-7